A selection of T cell receptor beta chains follows, all from one sample in a study of blood T cell repertoires in COVID-19. Profiled with immunoSEQ multiplex PCR; TCRdb holds only in-frame clones, not every one. The sample has around 260,000 clones, approximately 86% seen once. The specimen was peripheral blood. These receptors were taken from a man aged 35-49 years who had recovered from COVID-19. The CDR3 runs from the conserved cysteine through the conserved F or W. Fields, in order: D gene, V gene, CDR3 length, clone size, J gene, CDR3 DNA, CDR3 protein. The D gene is left open where the match is weak. Size is omitted from some rows. Given values are once, few, many or a class for expanded clones.

>-|TRBV7-2|15|-|TRBJ2-7
TGTGCCAGCAGCGATAGCGGTGGGGGAGCCTACGAGCAGTACTTC
CASSDSGGGAYEQYF
>TRBD1|TRBV18|19|-|TRBJ1-3
TGTGCCAGCTCAGCGATACCGGGACAGGGGCTCGCCTCTGGAAACACCATATATTTT
CASSAIPGQGLASGNTIYF
>-|TRBV9|14|-|TRBJ2-5
TGTGCCAGCAGCGTAGCGGCAGGATGGGAGACCCAGTACTTC
CASSVAAGWETQYF
>TRBD2|TRBV9|16|-|TRBJ2-7
TGTGCCAGCAGCCGTATGACTAGCGGGAGTTTCCACGAGCAGTACTTC
CASSRMTSGSFHEQYF
>-|TRBV7-2|13|-|TRBJ2-5
TGTGCCAGCAGCCCCCCCGGGGTGAAGACCCAGTACTTC
CASSPPGVKTQYF
>-|TRBV7-8|16|-|TRBJ1-3
TGTGCCAGCAGCGCTTACTTTAGGCGGCCAGGAAACACCATATATTTT
CASSAYFRRPGNTIYF
>-|TRBV5-5|16|-|TRBJ2-5
TGTGCCAGCAGCGCGGCGGGGCGTATTTACCAAGAGACCCAGTACTTC
CASSAAGRIYQETQYF
>TRBD2|TRBV20-1|15|-|TRBJ2-5
TGCAGTGCTAGTTCACCAGCGGGATTTTTAGAGACCCAGTACTTC
CSASSPAGFLETQYF
>TRBD2|TRBV14|16|-|TRBJ2-3
TGTGCCAGCAGCGACTCCCTGGCGGGGGGCGCAGATACGCAGTATTTT
CASSDSLAGGADTQYF
>TRBD2|TRBV6-5|15|-|TRBJ2-3
TGTGCCAGCACCCCGACTAGCGGGGGGGTGCATACGCAGTATTTT
CASTPTSGGVHTQYF
>TRBD1|TRBV27|14|few|TRBJ1-2
TGTGCCACCTCATGGACAGGCTCAAACTATGGCTACACCTTC
CATSWTGSNYGYTF
>-|TRBV3-1/TRBV3-2|14|-|TRBJ2-7
TGTGCCAGCAGCCACTGGGGGGACTTATACGAGCAGTACTTC
CASSHWGDLYEQYF
>TRBD2|TRBV9|15|-|TRBJ2-1
TGTGCCAGCAGCGCTGGACTAGCCGATTACAATGAGCAGTTCTTC
CASSAGLADYNEQFF
>TRBD2|TRBV5-1|17|medium-sized|TRBJ2-5
TGCGCCAGCAGCTTGGATTCCGAGACTAGCGCACAAGAGACCCAGTACTTC
CASSLDSETSAQETQYF
>TRBD2|TRBV5-1|14|-|TRBJ2-1
TGCGCCAGCAGATCGACTAGCGGGAGCAATGAGCAGTTCTTC
CASRSTSGSNEQFF
>TRBD2|TRBV5-1|13|-|TRBJ2-7
TGCGCCAGCAGCTCACTAGCGGGAGACGAGCAGTACTTC
CASSSLAGDEQYF
>TRBD1|TRBV7-2|15|-|TRBJ1-4
TGTGCCAGCAGCTTGGACAGGGGTAGGGATGAAAAACTGTTTTTT
CASSLDRGRDEKLFF
>TRBD1|TRBV9|14|-|TRBJ1-2
TGTGCCAGCAGCGTAGACGACAGGGCCCGTGGCTACACCTTC
CASSVDDRARGYTF
>-|TRBV12-5|12|-|TRBJ2-7
TGTGCTAGTGGTTTAGAGATCTACGAGCAGTACTTC
CASGLEIYEQYF
>-|TRBV27|16|-|TRBJ1-2
TGTGCCAGCAGTTTAAAGCCCGGACAGACTAACTATGGCTACACCTTC
CASSLKPGQTNYGYTF
>TRBD2|TRBV2|17|-|TRBJ2-1
TGTGCCAGCCGGGACTCAAGGGCGGGGGGCTCCTACAATGAGCAGTTCTTC
CASRDSRAGGSYNEQFF
>-|TRBV19|15|few|TRBJ1-5
TGTGCCAGTACCCCTAGACAGAATAGCAATCAGCCCCAGCATTTT
CASTPRQNSNQPQHF
>-|TRBV6-5|13|-|TRBJ1-6
TGTGCCAGCGGGCACAGGGAGAATTCACCCCTCCACTTT
CASGHRENSPLHF
>TRBD2|TRBV11-1|16|once|TRBJ2-5
TGTGCCAGCAGCTTTTCTAGCGGGAGAAGGCAAGAGACCCAGTACTTC
CASSFSSGRRQETQYF
>TRBD2|TRBV3-1/TRBV3-2|15|-|TRBJ2-7
TGTGCCAGCAGCCCGTTCGGACTAGCTGGCTACGAGCAGTACTTC
CASSPFGLAGYEQYF
>-|TRBV6-2/TRBV6-3|14|-|TRBJ1-5
TGTGCCAGCAGCAAAAGGGGAGGAAGGCAGCCCCAGCATTTT
CASSKRGGRQPQHF
>TRBD2|TRBV29-1|14|few|TRBJ2-7
TGCAGCGTTCTGCTAGCGGGAGTATCCCACGAGCAGTACTTC
CSVLLAGVSHEQYF
>TRBD2|TRBV19|17|-|TRBJ2-7
TGTGCCAGTAGCCAAAACCCTTTAGCGGGAGGGCCCAACGAGCAGTACTTC
CASSQNPLAGGPNEQYF
>-|TRBV6-5|15|-|TRBJ1-6
TGTGCCAGCAGTTACGTGGCACCAGATAATTCACCCCTCCACTTT
CASSYVAPDNSPLHF
>-|TRBV6-5|15|few|TRBJ1-5
TGTGCCAGCAGTTACTCGGTTGGGTCAGGTCAGCCCCAGCATTTT
CASSYSVGSGQPQHF
>-|TRBV5-1|14|-|TRBJ2-3
TGCGCCAGCAGCCCCTTCAGGGGGGCAGATACGCAGTATTTT
CASSPFRGADTQYF
>-|TRBV19|15|-|TRBJ1-6
TGTGCCAGTAGTAATTCCGGCTCCTATAATTCACCCCTCCACTTT
CASSNSGSYNSPLHF
>TRBD1|TRBV14|14|-|TRBJ1-2
TGTGCCAGCAGCCAAGACAGGGGGCCTTATGGCTACACCTTC
CASSQDRGPYGYTF
>TRBD1|TRBV28|14|-|TRBJ2-7
TGTGCCAGCAGTTTGGTGGGGACAGCCTACGAGCAGTACTTC
CASSLVGTAYEQYF
>-|TRBV19|15|-|TRBJ2-1
TGTGCCAGTAGAGGGGGGGCCCCCCTCTACAATGAGCAGTTCTTC
CASRGGAPLYNEQFF
>TRBD1|TRBV7-9|14|-|TRBJ2-7
TGTGCCAGCAGTTCGACAGGGGGCTCCTACGAGCAGTACTTC
CASSSTGGSYEQYF
>TRBD1|TRBV19|15|-|TRBJ1-2
TGTGCCAGTAGTATTTCCGGACAGGGGGACTATGGCTACACCTTC
CASSISGQGDYGYTF
>TRBD2|TRBV10-3|20|-|TRBJ2-7
TGTGCCATCAGCACCAGTATTCTTGGACTAGCGGGAGGGCAGGGGTACGAGCAGTACTTC
CAISTSILGLAGGQGYEQYF